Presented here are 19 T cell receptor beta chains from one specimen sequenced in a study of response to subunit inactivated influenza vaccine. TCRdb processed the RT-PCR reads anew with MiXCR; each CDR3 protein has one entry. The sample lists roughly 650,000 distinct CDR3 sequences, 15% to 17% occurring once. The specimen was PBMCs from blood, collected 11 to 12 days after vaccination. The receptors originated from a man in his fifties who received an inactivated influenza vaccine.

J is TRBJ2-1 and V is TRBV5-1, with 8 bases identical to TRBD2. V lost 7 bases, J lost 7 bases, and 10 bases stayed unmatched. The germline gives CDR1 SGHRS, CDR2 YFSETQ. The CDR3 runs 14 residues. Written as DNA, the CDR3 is TGCGCCAGCCGGGGGGGAGGGGCGCCGAATGAGCAGTTCTTC. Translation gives CASRGGGAPNEQFF. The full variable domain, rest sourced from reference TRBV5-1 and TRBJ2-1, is KAGVTQTPRYLIKTRGQQVTLSCSPISGHRSVSWYQQTPGQGLQFLFEYFSETQRNKGNFPGRFSGRQFSNSRSEMNVSTLELGDSALYLCASRGGGAPNEQFFGPGTRLTVL.

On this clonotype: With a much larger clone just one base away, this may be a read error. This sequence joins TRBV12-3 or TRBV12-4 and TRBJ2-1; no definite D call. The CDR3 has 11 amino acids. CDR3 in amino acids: CASSLKYEHFF. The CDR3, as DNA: TGTGCCAGCAGTTTGAAGTATGAGCACTTCTTC.

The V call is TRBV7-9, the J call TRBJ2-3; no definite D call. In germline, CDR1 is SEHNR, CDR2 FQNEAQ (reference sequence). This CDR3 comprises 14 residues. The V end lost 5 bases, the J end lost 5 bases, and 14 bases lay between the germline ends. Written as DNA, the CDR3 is TGTGCCAGCAGCCTCGGGTTCGCAGGAGATACGCAGTATTTT. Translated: CASSLGFAGDTQYF.

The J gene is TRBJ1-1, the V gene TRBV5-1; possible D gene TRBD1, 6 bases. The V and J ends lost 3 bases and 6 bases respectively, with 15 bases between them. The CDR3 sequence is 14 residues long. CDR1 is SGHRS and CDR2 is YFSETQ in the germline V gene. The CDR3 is CASSSTGIRAEAFF. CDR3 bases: TGCGCCAGCAGCTCGACAGGCATAAGAGCTGAAGCTTTCTTT. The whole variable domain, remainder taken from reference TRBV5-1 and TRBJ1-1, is KAGVTQTPRYLIKTRGQQVTLSCSPISGHRSVSWYQQTPGQGLQFLFEYFSETQRNKGNFPGRFSGRQFSNSRSEMNVSTLELGDSALYLCASSSTGIRAEAFFGQGTRLTVV.

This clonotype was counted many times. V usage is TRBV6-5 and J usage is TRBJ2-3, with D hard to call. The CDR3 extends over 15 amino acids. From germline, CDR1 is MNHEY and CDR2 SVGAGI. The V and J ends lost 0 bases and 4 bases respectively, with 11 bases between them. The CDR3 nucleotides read TGTGCCAGCAGTTACTCGAGGCAGAGAGCAGATACGCAGTATTTT. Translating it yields CASSYSRQRADTQYF.

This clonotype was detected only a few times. CDR3 in DNA: TGTGCCAGCAGTTTACCGGGACAGGGATCTGGGGCCAACGTCCTGACTTTC. Translation: CASSLPGQGSGANVLTF. The J gene is TRBJ2-6, the V gene TRBV28, with TRBD1 identical over 9 bases. The V segment lost 2 bases and the J segment 1 base; nucleotides outside the gene matches: 3. The CDR3 has 17 amino acids. Germline lookup yields CDR1 MDHEN and CDR2 SYDVKM. Together with reference TRBV28 and TRBJ2-6, the CDR3 gives the full variable domain: DVKVTQSSRYLVKRTGEKVFLECVQDMDHENMFWYRQDPGLGLRLIYFSYDVKMKEKGDIPEGYSVSREKKERFSLILESASTNQTSMYLCASSLPGQGSGANVLTFGAGSRLTVL.

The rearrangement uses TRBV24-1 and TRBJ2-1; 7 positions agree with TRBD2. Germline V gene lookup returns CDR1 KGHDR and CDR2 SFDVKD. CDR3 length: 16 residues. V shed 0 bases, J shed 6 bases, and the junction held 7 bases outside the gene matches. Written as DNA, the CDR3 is TGTGCCACCAGTGATTTGGATGGCGGGAGCACCAATGAGCAGTTCTTC. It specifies CATSDLDGGSTNEQFF.

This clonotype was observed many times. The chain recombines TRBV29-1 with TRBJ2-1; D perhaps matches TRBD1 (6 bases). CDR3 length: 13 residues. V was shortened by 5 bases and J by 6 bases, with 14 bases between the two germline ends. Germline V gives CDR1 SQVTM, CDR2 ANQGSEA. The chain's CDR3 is CSVFRGGPNEQFF. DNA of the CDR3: TGCAGCGTTTTCAGGGGCGGCCCCAATGAGCAGTTCTTC.

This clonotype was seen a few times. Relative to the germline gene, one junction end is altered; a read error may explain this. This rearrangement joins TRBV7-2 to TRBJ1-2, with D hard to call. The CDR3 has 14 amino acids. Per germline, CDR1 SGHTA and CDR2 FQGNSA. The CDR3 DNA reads TGTGCCAGCAGGGAGACGGCGGCTAATTATGGCTACACCTTC. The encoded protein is CASRETAANYGYTF. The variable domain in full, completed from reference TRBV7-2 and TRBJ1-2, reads GAGVSQSPSNKVTEKGKDVELRCDPISGHTALYWYRQSLGQGLEFLIYFQGNSAPDKSGLPSDRFSAERTGGSVSTLTIQRTQQEDSAVYLCASRETAANYGYTFGSGTRLTVV.

Here the CDR3 reads CASSGEPDTQYF. The DNA of the CDR3 is TGTGCCAGCAGTGGAGAACCAGATACGCAGTATTTT. V is TRBV2 and J is TRBJ2-3; no reliable D call. The germline CDR1 and CDR2 sequences are SNHLY and FYNNEI. There are 12 residues in the CDR3. The V and J ends lost 4 bases and 4 bases respectively, with 6 bases between them.

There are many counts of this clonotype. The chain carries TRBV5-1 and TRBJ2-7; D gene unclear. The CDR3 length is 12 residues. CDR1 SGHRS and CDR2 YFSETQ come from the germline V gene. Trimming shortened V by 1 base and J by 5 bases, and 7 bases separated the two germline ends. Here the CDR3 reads CASSLFADEQYF. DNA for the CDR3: TGCGCCAGCAGCTTGTTTGCCGACGAGCAGTACTTC. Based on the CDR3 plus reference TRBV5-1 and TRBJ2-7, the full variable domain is KAGVTQTPRYLIKTRGQQVTLSCSPISGHRSVSWYQQTPGQGLQFLFEYFSETQRNKGNFPGRFSGRQFSNSRSEMNVSTLELGDSALYLCASSLFADEQYFGPGTRLTVT.

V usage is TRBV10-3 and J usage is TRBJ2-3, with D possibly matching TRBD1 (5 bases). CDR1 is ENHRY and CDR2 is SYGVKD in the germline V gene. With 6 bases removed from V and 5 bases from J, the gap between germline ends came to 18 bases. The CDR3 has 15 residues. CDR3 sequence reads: CAISLRDPPQDTQYF. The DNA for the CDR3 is TGTGCCATCAGCCTCAGGGATCCCCCACAAGATACGCAGTATTTT.

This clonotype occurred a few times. This CDR3 reads CAWSVYGSRETQYF. The DNA for the CDR3 is TGTGCCTGGAGTGTATACGGGAGCAGGGAGACCCAGTACTTC. The J gene is TRBJ2-5, the V gene TRBV30; possibly TRBD2 for D (6 bases). Germline V gene sequence: CDR1 GTSNPN, CDR2 SVGIG (reference sequence). V lost 0 bases and J lost 5, with 13 bases in between. The CDR3 consists of 14 residues.

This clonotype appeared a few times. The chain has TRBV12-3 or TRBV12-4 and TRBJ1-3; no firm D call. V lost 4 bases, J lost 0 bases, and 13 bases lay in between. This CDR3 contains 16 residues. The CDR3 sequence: CASSSRSLYSGNTIYF. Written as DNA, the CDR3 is TGTGCCAGCAGTTCAAGGTCCCTTTACTCTGGAAACACCATATATTTT.

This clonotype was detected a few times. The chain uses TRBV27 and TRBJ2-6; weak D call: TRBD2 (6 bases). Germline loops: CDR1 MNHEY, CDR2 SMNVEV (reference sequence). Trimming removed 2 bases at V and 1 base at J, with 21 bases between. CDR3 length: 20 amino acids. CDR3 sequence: CASSLLSPAGSRSGANVLTF. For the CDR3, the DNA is TGTGCCAGCAGTTTACTTTCTCCAGCGGGCAGTAGATCTGGGGCCAACGTCCTGACTTTC.

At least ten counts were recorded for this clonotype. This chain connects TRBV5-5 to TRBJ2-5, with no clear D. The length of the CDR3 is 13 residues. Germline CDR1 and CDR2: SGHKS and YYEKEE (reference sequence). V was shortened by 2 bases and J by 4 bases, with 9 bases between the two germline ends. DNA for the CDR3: TGTGCCAGCAGCTTAGCGAGGCCAGAGACCCAGTACTTC. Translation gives CASSLARPETQYF.

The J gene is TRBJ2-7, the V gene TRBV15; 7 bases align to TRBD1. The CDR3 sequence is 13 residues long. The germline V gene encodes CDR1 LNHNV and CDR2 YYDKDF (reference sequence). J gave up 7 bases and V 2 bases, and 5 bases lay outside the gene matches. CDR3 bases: TGTGCCACCAGCAGACCCGGGACAGATGAGCAGTACTTC. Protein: CATSRPGTDEQYF.

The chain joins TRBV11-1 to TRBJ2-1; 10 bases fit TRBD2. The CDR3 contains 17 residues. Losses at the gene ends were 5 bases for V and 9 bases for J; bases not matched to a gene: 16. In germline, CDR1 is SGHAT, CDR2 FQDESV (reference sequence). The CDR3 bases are TGTGCCAGCAGCCCCTCGGAATGGATTAGCGGGAGGTCTGAGCAGTTCTTC. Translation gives CASSPSEWISGRSEQFF.

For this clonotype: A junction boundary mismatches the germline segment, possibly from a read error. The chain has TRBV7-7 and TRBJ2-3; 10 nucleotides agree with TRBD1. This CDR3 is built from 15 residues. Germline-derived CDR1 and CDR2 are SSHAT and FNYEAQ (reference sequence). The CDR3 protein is CASSTGTGVTDTQYF. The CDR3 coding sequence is TGTGCTAGCAGCACCGGGACAGGGGTAACAGATACGCAGTATTTT.